This T cell receptor beta chain was sequenced in a study of T cells expressing NK-cell markers. Study-level findings and limits: Several donors likewise had their CD3+CD56-NKG2C+ fraction led by these clonotypes.

TCRdb reprocessed the 5' RACE reads and keeps a single row for each CDR3 protein, giving no DNA. With approximately 420,000 distinct CDR3 sequences in the sample, the ten largest clones hold about 10%. The germline gives CDR1 SQVTM, CDR2 ANQGSEA. CDR3 size: 13 residues. In regard to this clonotype: Its specificity is not known.

Material: blood T cells: a sorted CD56 or NKG2C T cell subset, CD4+ or CD8+ T cells, or bulk PBMC T cells (not recorded which). The chain links TRBV29-1 to TRBJ1-5. This TCR derives from a woman between 45 and 65 years old in good health. The CDR3 sequence: CSVRDGSNQPQHF.